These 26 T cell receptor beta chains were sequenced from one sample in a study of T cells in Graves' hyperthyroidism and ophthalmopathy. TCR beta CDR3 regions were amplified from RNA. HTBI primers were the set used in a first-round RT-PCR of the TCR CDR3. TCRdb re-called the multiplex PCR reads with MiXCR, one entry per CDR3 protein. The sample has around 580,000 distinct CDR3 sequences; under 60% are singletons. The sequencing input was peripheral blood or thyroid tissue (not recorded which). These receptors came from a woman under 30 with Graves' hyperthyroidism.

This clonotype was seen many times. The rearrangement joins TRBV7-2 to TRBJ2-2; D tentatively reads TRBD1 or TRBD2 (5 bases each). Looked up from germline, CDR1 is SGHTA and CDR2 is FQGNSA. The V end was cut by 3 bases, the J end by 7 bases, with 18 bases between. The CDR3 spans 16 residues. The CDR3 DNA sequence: TGTGCCAGCAGCTTGGTGACCGGGGCAAACGGCGGGGAGCTGTTTTTT. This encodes CASSLVTGANGGELFF. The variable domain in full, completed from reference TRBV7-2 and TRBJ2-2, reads GAGVSQSPSNKVTEKGKDVELRCDPISGHTALYWYRQSLGQGLEFLIYFQGNSAPDKSGLPSDRFSAERTGGSVSTLTIQRTQQEDSAVYLCASSLVTGANGGELFFGEGSRLTVL.

Written as DNA, the CDR3 is TGTGCCAGCAGTGGTCGGGTCTCCTACAATGAGCAGTTCTTC. Residues: CASSGRVSYNEQFF. The J gene is TRBJ2-1, the V gene TRBV2, with no clear D. Germline V gene lookup returns CDR1 SNHLY and CDR2 FYNNEI. With 4 bases removed from V and 0 bases from J, the gap between germline ends came to 7 bases. The CDR3 totals 14 residues. Complete variable domain (other parts from reference TRBV2 and TRBJ2-1): EPEVTQTPSHQVTQMGQEVILRCVPISNHLYFYWYRQILGQKVEFLVSFYNNEISEKSEIFDDQFSVERPDGSNFTLKIRSTKLEDSAMYFCASSGRVSYNEQFFGPGTRLTVL.

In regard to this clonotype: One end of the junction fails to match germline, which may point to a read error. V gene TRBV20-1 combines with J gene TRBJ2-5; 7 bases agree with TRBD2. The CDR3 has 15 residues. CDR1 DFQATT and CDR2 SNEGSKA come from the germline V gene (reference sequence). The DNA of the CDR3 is TGCAGTGCTAGAGACTTAGCGGGTTCTCAAGAGGCCCAGTACTTC. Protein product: CSARDLAGSQEAQYF.

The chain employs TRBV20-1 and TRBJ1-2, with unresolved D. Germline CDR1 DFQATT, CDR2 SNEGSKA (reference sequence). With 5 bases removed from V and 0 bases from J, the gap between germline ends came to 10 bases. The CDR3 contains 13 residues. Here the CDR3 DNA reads TGCAGTGCTGCGGACGGAGCTAACTATGGCTACACCTTC. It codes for CSAADGANYGYTF.

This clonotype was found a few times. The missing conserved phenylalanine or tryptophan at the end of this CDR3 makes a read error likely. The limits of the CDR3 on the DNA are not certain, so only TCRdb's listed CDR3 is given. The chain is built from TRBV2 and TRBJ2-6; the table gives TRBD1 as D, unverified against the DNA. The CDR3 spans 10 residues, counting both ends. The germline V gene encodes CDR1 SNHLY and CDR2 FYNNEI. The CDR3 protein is CASSAGVWTY.

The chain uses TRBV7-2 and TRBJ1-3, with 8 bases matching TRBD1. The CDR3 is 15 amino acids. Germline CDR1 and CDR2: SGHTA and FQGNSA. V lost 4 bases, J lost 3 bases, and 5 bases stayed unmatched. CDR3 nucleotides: TGTGCCAGCAGCTCAGGACAGGGCCTTGGAAACACCATATATTTT. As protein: CASSSGQGLGNTIYF.

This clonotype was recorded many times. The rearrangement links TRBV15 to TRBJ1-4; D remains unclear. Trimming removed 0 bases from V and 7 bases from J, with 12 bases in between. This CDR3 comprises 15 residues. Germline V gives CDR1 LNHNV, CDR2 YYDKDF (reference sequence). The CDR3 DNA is TGTGCCACCAGCAGAGATTGGTCCTCGGGTGAAAAACTGTTTTTT. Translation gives CATSRDWSSGEKLFF.

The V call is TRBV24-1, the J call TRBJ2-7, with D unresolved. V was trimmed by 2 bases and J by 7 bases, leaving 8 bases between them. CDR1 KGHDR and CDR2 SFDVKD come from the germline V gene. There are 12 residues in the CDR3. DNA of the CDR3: TGTGCCACCAGTGATTCCTTGCATGAGCAGTACTTC. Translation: CATSDSLHEQYF.

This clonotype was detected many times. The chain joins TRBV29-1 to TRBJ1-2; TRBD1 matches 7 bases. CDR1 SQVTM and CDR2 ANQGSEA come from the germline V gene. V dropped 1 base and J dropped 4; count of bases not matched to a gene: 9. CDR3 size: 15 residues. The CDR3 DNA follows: TGCAGCGTTGAAGTAGAGGGGGCGACCCTCTATGGCTACACCTTC. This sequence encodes CSVEVEGATLYGYTF.

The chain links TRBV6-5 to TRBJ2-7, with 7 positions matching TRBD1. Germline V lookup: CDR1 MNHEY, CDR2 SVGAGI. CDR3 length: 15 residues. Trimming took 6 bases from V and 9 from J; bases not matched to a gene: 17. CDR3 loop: CASSVGQAGTHVQYF. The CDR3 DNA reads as TGTGCCAGCAGCGTCGGACAGGCAGGGACCCACGTGCAGTACTTC.

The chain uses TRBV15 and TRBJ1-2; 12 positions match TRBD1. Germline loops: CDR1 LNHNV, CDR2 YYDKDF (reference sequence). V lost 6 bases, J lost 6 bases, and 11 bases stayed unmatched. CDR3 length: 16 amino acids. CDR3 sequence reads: CATSPVPGQGAHGYTF. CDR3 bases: TGTGCCACCAGTCCCGTTCCGGGACAGGGGGCCCATGGCTACACCTTC.

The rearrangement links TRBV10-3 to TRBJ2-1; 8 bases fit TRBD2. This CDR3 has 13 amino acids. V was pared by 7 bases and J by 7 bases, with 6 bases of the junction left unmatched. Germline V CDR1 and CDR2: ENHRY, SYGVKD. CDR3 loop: CAITGGAANEQFF. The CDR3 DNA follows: TGTGCCATCACCGGGGGGGCTGCAAATGAGCAGTTCTTC.

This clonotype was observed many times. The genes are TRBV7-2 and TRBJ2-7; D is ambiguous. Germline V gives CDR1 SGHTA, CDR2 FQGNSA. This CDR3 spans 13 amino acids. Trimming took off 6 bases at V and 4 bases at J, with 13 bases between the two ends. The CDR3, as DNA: TGTGCCAGCAGTCTAGGGTACTGGTACGAGCAGTACTTC. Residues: CASSLGYWYEQYF. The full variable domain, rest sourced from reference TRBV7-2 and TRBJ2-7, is GAGVSQSPSNKVTEKGKDVELRCDPISGHTALYWYRQSLGQGLEFLIYFQGNSAPDKSGLPSDRFSAERTGGSVSTLTIQRTQQEDSAVYLCASSLGYWYEQYFGPGTRLTVT.

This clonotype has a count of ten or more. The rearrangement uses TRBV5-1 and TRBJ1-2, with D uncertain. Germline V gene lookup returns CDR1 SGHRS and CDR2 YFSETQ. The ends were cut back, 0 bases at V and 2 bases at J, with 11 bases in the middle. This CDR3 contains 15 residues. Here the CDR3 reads CASSLDGVANYGYTF. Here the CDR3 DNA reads TGCGCCAGCAGCTTGGATGGGGTAGCGAACTATGGCTACACCTTC.

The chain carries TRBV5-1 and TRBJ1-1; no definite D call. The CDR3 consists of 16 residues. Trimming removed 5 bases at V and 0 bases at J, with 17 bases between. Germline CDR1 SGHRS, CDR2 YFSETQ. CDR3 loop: CASRLLAATVNTEAFF. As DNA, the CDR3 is TGCGCCAGCAGATTACTTGCAGCTACAGTGAACACTGAAGCTTTCTTT.

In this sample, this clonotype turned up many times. The chain's CDR3 is CASSLGTFRSNTEAFF. For the CDR3, the DNA is TGCGCCAGCAGCTTGGGGACGTTTCGGTCGAACACTGAAGCTTTCTTT. The chain joins TRBV5-1 to TRBJ1-1; no firm D call. Looked up from germline, CDR1 is SGHRS and CDR2 is YFSETQ. This CDR3 comprises 16 residues. V was pared by 0 bases and J by 1 base, with 13 bases between. The full variable domain, with the rest looked up from reference TRBV5-1 and TRBJ1-1, is KAGVTQTPRYLIKTRGQQVTLSCSPISGHRSVSWYQQTPGQGLQFLFEYFSETQRNKGNFPGRFSGRQFSNSRSEMNVSTLELGDSALYLCASSLGTFRSNTEAFFGQGTRLTVV.

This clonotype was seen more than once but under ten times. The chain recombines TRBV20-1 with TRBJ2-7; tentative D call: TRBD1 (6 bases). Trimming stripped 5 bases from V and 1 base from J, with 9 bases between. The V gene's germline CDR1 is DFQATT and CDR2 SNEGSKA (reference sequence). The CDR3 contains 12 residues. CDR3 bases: TGCAGTGCTTACAGGGCTTCCTACGAGCAGTACTTC. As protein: CSAYRASYEQYF.

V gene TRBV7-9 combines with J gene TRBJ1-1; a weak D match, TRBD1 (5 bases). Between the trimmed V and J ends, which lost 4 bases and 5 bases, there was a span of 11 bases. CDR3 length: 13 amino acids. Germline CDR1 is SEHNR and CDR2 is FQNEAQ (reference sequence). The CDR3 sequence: CASSSQAGTEAFF. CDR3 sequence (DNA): TGTGCCAGCAGCTCACAGGCTGGTACTGAAGCTTTCTTT.

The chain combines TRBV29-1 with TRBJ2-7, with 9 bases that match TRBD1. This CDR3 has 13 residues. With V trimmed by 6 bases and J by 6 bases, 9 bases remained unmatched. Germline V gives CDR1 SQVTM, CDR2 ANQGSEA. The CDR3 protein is CSVTGQGLSEQYF. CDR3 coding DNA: TGCAGCGTAACAGGACAGGGGCTGTCCGAGCAGTACTTC.

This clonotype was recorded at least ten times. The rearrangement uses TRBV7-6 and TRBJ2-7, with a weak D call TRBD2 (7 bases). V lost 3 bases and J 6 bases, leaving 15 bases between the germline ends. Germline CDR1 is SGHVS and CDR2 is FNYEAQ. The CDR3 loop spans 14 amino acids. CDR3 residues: CASSFRGRAAEQYF. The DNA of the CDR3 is TGTGCCAGCAGCTTTAGGGGGAGGGCCGCCGAGCAGTACTTC.

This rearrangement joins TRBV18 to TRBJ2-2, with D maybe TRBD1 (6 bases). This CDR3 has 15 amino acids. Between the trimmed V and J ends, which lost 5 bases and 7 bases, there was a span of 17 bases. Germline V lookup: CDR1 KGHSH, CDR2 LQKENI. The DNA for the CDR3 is TGTGCCAGCTCAACCTCGGGCAGGGGCGGCGGGGAGCTGTTTTTT. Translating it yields CASSTSGRGGGELFF.

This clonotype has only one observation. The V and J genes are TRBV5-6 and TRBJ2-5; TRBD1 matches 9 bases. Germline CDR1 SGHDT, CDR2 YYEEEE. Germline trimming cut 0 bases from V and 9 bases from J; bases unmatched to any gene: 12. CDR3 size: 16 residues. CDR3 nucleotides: TGTGCCAGCAGCTTGGCGGACAGGGGAGGCAATCAGCCCCAGTACTTC. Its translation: CASSLADRGGNQPQYF. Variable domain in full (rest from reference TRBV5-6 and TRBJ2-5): DAGVTQSPTHLIKTRGQQVTLRCSPKSGHDTVSWYQQALGQGPQFIFQYYEEEERQRGNFPDRFSGHQFPNYSSELNVNALLLGDSALYLCASSLADRGGNQPQYFGPGTRLLVL.

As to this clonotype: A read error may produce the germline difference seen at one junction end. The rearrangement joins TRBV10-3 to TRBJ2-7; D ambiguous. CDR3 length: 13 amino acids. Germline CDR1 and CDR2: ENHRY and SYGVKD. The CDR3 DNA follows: TGTGCCATCAGTGAGACGATGCCCTACGAGCAGCACTTC. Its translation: CAISETMPYEQHF.

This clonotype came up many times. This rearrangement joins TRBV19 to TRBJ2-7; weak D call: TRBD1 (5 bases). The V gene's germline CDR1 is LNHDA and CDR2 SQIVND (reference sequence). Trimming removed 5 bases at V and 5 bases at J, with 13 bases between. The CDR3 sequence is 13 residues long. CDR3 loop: CASSPGHNDEQYF. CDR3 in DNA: TGTGCCAGTAGTCCTGGACATAACGACGAGCAGTACTTC.

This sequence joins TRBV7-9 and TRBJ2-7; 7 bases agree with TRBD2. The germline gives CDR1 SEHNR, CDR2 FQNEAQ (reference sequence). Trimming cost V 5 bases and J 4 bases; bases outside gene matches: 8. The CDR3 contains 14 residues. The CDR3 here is CASSRGGSGYEQYF. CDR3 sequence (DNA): TGTGCCAGCAGCCGAGGCGGGAGTGGTTACGAGCAGTACTTC.

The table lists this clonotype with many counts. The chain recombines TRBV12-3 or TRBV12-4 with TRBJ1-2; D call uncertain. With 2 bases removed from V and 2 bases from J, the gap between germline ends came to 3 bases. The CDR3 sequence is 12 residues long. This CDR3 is CASSLQNYGYTF. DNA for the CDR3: TGTGCCAGCAGTTTACAAAACTATGGCTACACCTTC.